Sequencing of this TCR beta chain was carried out in a study of T cells in Graves' hyperthyroidism and ophthalmopathy. Study-level results: Most expanded thyroid clonotypes above 0.001 recurred in blood.

This clonotype was counted many times. Its antigen is not identified. Hyperthyroidism in the patients, aged 18 to 65, was newly diagnosed and under 2 months in duration. The junction had 7 bases not matched to a gene; V was cut back by 0 bases and J by 8 bases. This CDR3 has 15 residues. CDR1 LNHNV and CDR2 YYDKDF come from the germline V gene (reference sequence). The CDR3 regions of TCR beta were amplified from RNA transcripts. The TCR CDR3 first-round RT-PCR relied on the HTBI primer set. From the multiplex PCR reads, TCRdb called clonotypes with MiXCR, one entry per CDR3 protein. The table has nearly 750,000 distinct CDR3 sequences, around a third seen once.

Material: blood. The gene calls are TRBV15 and TRBJ1-2; 9 bases match TRBD1. The sequence was collected from a woman between 35 and 50 years old with Graves' hyperthyroidism. The DNA of the CDR3 is TGTGCCACCAGCAGAGATTTGGGACAGGGCGGCGGCTACACCTTC. Amino acid sequence: CATSRDLGQGGGYTF.